This TCR beta chain came from a study of PD-1 blockade in mismatch repair-deficient tumors. Across the study: All were previously treated, progressing patients with approximately 11 mismatch repair-deficient cancer types. The study's findings and limits: Tumor-resident clones, often absent from pretreatment blood, expanded after pembrolizumab and then contracted.

All patients were mismatch repair deficient, assessed by either PCR or immunohistochemistry. TCRs were sequenced from a few patients responding to pembrolizumab. The sample holds a few counts of this clone. Its cognate antigen is unknown. The V end was cut by 4 bases, the J end by 0 bases, with 10 bases between. CDR1 SGDLS and CDR2 YYNGEE come from the germline V gene. This CDR3 region has 14 residues. TCRdb's table, derived via immunoSEQ multiplex PCR, lists solely in-frame clones and lacks some. Of over 75,000 clones in the sample, roughly 80% are singletons; the top ten hold 2.6%. The specimen was peripheral blood, collected 12 weeks after starting pembrolizumab. The origin of this receptor is an adult with mismatch repair-deficient cancer. The chain is built from TRBV9 and TRBJ1-1; D unresolved. CDR3 coding DNA: TGTGCCAGCAGCTCGATGGGGATGAACACTGAAGCTTTCTTT. Encoded protein: CASSSMGMNTEAFF.